These 8 T cell receptor beta chains share one sample of origin, sequenced in a study of PD-1 blockade in classical Hodgkin lymphoma. Time point specified: cycle 4 day 1 (C4D1), after about 6 weeks of nivolumab. Every patient relapsed after autologous stem cell transplantation, and brentuximab vedotin exposure varied. Repertoires were generated with immunoSEQ multiplex PCR, while TCRdb's copy carries only in-frame clones and drops some. The sample carries tens of thousands of clones, 91% recorded once. The sample consisted of peripheral blood mononuclear cells (PBMCs), taken before the fourth cycle of nivolumab. These receptors were taken from a human donor with classical Hodgkin lymphoma.

This clone was detected once. The chain is built from TRBV27 and TRBJ2-1, with 9 bases lining up with TRBD2. CDR3 length: 15 amino acids. Germline V CDR1 and CDR2: MNHEY, SMNVEV (reference sequence). With V trimmed by 1 base and J by 8 bases, 6 bases remained unmatched. Here the CDR3 reads CASSLYSSGVYEQFF. As DNA, the CDR3 is TGTGCCAGCAGTTTATACTCTAGCGGGGTATATGAGCAGTTCTTC.

The rearrangement joins TRBV27 to TRBJ1-1; D uncertain. V was trimmed by 5 bases and J by 7 bases, leaving 17 bases between them. This CDR3 is built from 14 residues. Germline loops: CDR1 MNHEY, CDR2 SMNVEV (reference sequence). In nucleotides, the CDR3 is TGTGCCAGCAGTCAACGGGTGGGGTATGGTGAAGCTTTCTTT. Residues: CASSQRVGYGEAFF.

This clone was counted a single time. V gene TRBV5-4 combines with J gene TRBJ2-3, with TRBD2 as a possible D gene (6 bases). This CDR3 has 15 amino acids. Germline CDR1 reads SGHNT; CDR2 reads YYREEE (reference sequence). Trimming cost V 6 bases and J 0 bases, with 14 bases left between them. The CDR3, as DNA: TGTGCCAGCACCCCGGAGGGCGGTAGCACAGATACGCAGTATTTT. Translated, it gives CASTPEGGSTDTQYF.

This clone has a single count. The gene calls are TRBV4-1 and TRBJ1-5; D may be TRBD1 (6 bases). The CDR3 is 17 amino acids. Trimming pared 0 bases from V and 6 bases from J, leaving 18 bases between. Germline-derived CDR1 and CDR2 are MGHRA and YSYEKL. The chain's CDR3 is CASSQDLAGEVLQPQHF. The CDR3 coding sequence is TGCGCCAGCAGCCAAGACCTCGCAGGGGAGGTCCTTCAGCCCCAGCATTTT.

The rearrangement links TRBV6-5 to TRBJ1-1; no clear D gene. V gave up 6 bases and J gave up 3 bases, with 11 bases separating them. The CDR3 totals 13 residues. The germline gives CDR1 MNHEY, CDR2 SVGAGI. The CDR3 protein is CASSFGPYTEAFF. The CDR3 DNA follows: TGTGCCAGCAGCTTCGGGCCTTACACTGAAGCTTTCTTT.

The chain employs TRBV30 and TRBJ2-1; 7 bases map to TRBD2. The CDR3 runs 14 residues. Trimming removed 3 bases from V and 6 bases from J; junction bases left unmatched: 8. Looked up from germline, CDR1 is GTSNPN and CDR2 is SVGIG (reference sequence). For the CDR3, the DNA is TGTGCCTGGAGCGAATCTGCTAGCGGCAATGAGCAGTTCTTC. Translating gives CAWSESASGNEQFF.

In its sample, this clone was seen once. The chain carries TRBV29-1 and TRBJ1-3; D gene uncertain. The CDR3 has 15 residues. V was clipped by 4 bases and J by 1 base, with 14 bases between them. The V gene's germline CDR1 is SQVTM and CDR2 ANQGSEA. The CDR3 bases are TGCAGCGTTGGTGTGGAGGGAGGATCTGGAAACACCATATATTTT. Translated, it gives CSVGVEGGSGNTIYF.

This chain links TRBV19 with TRBJ1-1; D remains ambiguous. The CDR3 loop spans 16 amino acids. V was trimmed by 1 base and J by 3 bases, leaving 15 bases between them. Germline-derived CDR1 and CDR2 are LNHDA and SQIVND (reference sequence). CDR3 region: CASSIGQLEWDTEAFF. The CDR3 region has the DNA TGTGCCAGTAGTATAGGGCAGCTTGAGTGGGACACTGAAGCTTTCTTT.